These 2 T cell receptor beta chains were sequenced from one sample in a study of patients and donors after allogeneic stem cell transplantation (dated by TCRdb to 2018 to 2021). The library was generated by RT-PCR. Sequenced on a NextSeq 550. TCRdb reworked the public reads: Q25 trimming with fastp, MiXCR clone assembly, productive beta chains retained. Entries are consolidated by CDR3 protein sequence, retaining the most common genes and DNA. The sample table lists roughly 880,000 distinct CDR3 sequences, about 20% of them with a count of one. Clones ranked in the top ten supply roughly 6% of the sample. The source material was blood, either unsorted or a sorted T cell fraction (not recorded which). The receptors originated from a human donor who was either an allogeneic HSCT recipient or a stem cell or donor lymphocyte infusion donor (not recorded which). It is not recorded whose cells these are; they may come from a transplant donor.

This clonotype was counted at least ten times. A junction boundary mismatches the germline segment, possibly from a read error. The chain joins TRBV5-1 to TRBJ2-3; D call uncertain. Germline V gene data show CDR1 as SGHRS and CDR2 as YFSETQ. The CDR3 is 12 residues long. The CDR3 DNA follows: TGTGCCAGCAGCTTGCCCACAGATACGCAGTATTTT. Translation: CASSLPTDTQYF.

As to this clonotype: A read error may explain this, as a much larger clone is one base away. The V gene is TRBV20-1, the J gene TRBJ2-1; no firm D call. The CDR3 has 13 amino acids. Germline V lookup: CDR1 DFQATT, CDR2 SNEGSKA (reference sequence). This CDR3 reads CSARGVAYNVQFF. The CDR3 DNA reads TGCAGTGCTAGGGGTGTTGCCTACAATGTGCAGTTCTTC.